This is a list of T cell receptor beta chains from one sample in a study of blood T cells in healthy people across ages. In TCRdb, the 5' RACE reads were re-called with MiXCR into one record per CDR3 protein. The sample lists over 600,000 distinct CDR3 sequences; roughly three fifths were seen once. Material: blood. Every receptor here comes from a man between 35 and 55 years old in good health. CDR3s include the opening cysteine and the closing phenylalanine or tryptophan.

V: TRBV9
CDR3: CASSWTDNEQYF

V: TRBV29-1
CDR3: CSAVKTTDTQYF

V: TRBV25-1
CDR3: CASSETGTLNIQYF

V: TRBV20-1
CDR3: CSLVPGGSGSYNEQFF

V: TRBV5-1
CDR3: CASSSKPQDLNLLYEQYF

V: TRBV6-1
CDR3: CASTFSGTGEGWPQHF

V: TRBV20-1
CDR3: CSANGPTDTQYF

V: TRBV20-1
CDR3: CSAIPSGRSEQYF

V: TRBV3-1
CDR3: CASSQEYGTTYNEQFF

V: TRBV5-5
CDR3: CASTLGLGMVDTQYF

V: TRBV12-3/TRBV12-4
CDR3: CASSQGQGDLLHGYTF

V: TRBV9
CDR3: CASSLGAGGEDTQYF

V: TRBV10-3
CDR3: CAISGGQGNQPQHF

V: TRBV7-2
CDR3: CASSYAIYEQYF

V: TRBV20-1
CDR3: CSAWTGIAETQYF

V: TRBV16
CDR3: CASSQSSGGPGHF

V: TRBV6-6
CDR3: CASRRDRGVDEQFF

V: TRBV11-2
CDR3: CASSSTGRVEQYF

V: TRBV29-1
CDR3: CSVNPTDPDTQYF

V: TRBV9
CDR3: CASSVGHTSSGANVLTF

V: TRBV7-2
CDR3: CASSKGGGEGTDTQYF

V: TRBV14
CDR3: CASSLHDTFSGELFF

V: TRBV5-1
CDR3: CASSLEVLASTGELFF

V: TRBV30
CDR3: CAWSGDRTEAFF

V: TRBV5-6
CDR3: CASGGYSYNEQFF

V: TRBV9
CDR3: CASSVGGGVGVNEQFF

V: TRBV6-2/TRBV6-3
CDR3: CASSPRPGPTYNEQYF

V: TRBV5-1
CDR3: CASKGEISGELFF

V: TRBV28
CDR3: CASTSTSLAGPGDYGYTF

V: TRBV27
CDR3: CASRGTGITGVGTGELFF

V: TRBV5-4
CDR3: CASSIGVPGLAGEQYF